A selection of T cell receptor beta chains follows, all from one sample in a study of blood T cells in healthy people across ages. TCRdb itself ran the 5' RACE reads through MiXCR, one entry per CDR3 protein. The sample carries 1.5 million to 1.9 million distinct CDR3 sequences, 40% to 45% recorded once. Sequencing input: blood. The receptors were gathered from a woman in her late teens or twenties in good health. Both conserved end residues are part of each CDR3. D genes are given only for firm matches. Only part of the rows carry a size: once, few, many, or a class if the clone is expanded.

size: NA; J: TRBJ2-6; D: NA; V: TRBV20-1; DNA: TGCAGTGCTCCCCGTCGCTCTGGGGCCAACGTCCCGACTTTC; CDR3: CSAPRRSGANVPTF
size: few; J: TRBJ1-2; D: NA; V: TRBV7-6; DNA: TGTGCCAGCAGCCTGTCCACTCTAAGGACCGGGACAAGAAACTATGGCTACACCTTC; CDR3: CASSLSTLRTGTRNYGYTF
size: NA; J: TRBJ2-5; D: NA; V: TRBV12-5; DNA: TGTGCTAGTGGTTTGTCGGGGGGCCGCAACAATGAGCAGTACTTC; CDR3: CASGLSGGRNNEQYF
size: few; J: TRBJ2-7; D: NA; V: TRBV7-2; DNA: TGTGCCAGCAGCTTAGGCTACGTGGGCCCTAGGCCCTACGAGCAGTACTTC; CDR3: CASSLGYVGPRPYEQYF
size: few; J: TRBJ1-1; D: TRBD1; V: TRBV6-5; DNA: TGTGCCAGCAGTTCTGACAGGGAAGCTGAAGCTTTCTTT; CDR3: CASSSDREAEAFF
size: NA; J: TRBJ1-5; D: TRBD1; V: TRBV12-3/TRBV12-4; DNA: TGTGCCAGCAGTGTACGACAGGGTGATCAGCCCCAGCATTTT; CDR3: CASSVRQGDQPQHF
size: NA; J: TRBJ1-4; D: TRBD1; V: TRBV6-6; DNA: TGTGCCAGCACAAAAGGGACAGGTTATTTAAAACTGTTTTTT; CDR3: CASTKGTGYLKLFF
size: few; J: TRBJ1-1; D: NA; V: TRBV29-1; DNA: TGCAGCGTTGAAGTCCAGGGGAACAACACTGAAGCTTTCTTT; CDR3: CSVEVQGNNTEAFF
size: NA; J: TRBJ2-4; D: NA; V: TRBV5-1; DNA: TGCGCCAGCAGCTTGAAGGCAGGGGGGGCGGCCAAAAACATTCAGTACTTC; CDR3: CASSLKAGGAAKNIQYF
size: NA; J: TRBJ1-2; D: NA; V: TRBV7-9; DNA: TGTGCCAGCAGCCCCGTAGCGGGGGGCAACTATGGCTACACCTTC; CDR3: CASSPVAGGNYGYTF
size: few; J: TRBJ2-7; D: NA; V: TRBV7-8; DNA: TGTGCCAGCAGCTTAGAGTTGGCGGACTGGGGGGAGCAGTACTTC; CDR3: CASSLELADWGEQYF
size: NA; J: TRBJ2-1; D: TRBD1; V: TRBV7-9; DNA: TGTGCCAGCAGCTTGGGGCAGGGGGCCATCTACAATGAGCAGTTCTTC; CDR3: CASSLGQGAIYNEQFF
size: NA; J: TRBJ2-3; D: TRBD2; V: TRBV7-9; DNA: TGTGCCAGCAGCTTAGGAGGGGCGGGGGACCGAACAGATACGCAGTATTTT; CDR3: CASSLGGAGDRTDTQYF
size: few; J: TRBJ2-7; D: NA; V: TRBV28; DNA: TGTGCCAGCATGGGTGTGAACTCCTACGAGCAGTACTTC; CDR3: CASMGVNSYEQYF
size: NA; J: TRBJ2-5; D: NA; V: TRBV20-1; DNA: TGCAGTGCTAGAGATCGGAGGGCCCAGTACTTC; CDR3: CSARDRRAQYF
size: few; J: TRBJ2-3; D: TRBD2; V: TRBV12-3/TRBV12-4; DNA: TGTGCCAGCACTCCCCTGGGGGGGAGCACAGATACGCAGTATTTT; CDR3: CASTPLGGSTDTQYF
size: NA; J: TRBJ2-1; D: TRBD2; V: TRBV6-1; DNA: TGTGCCAGCACCTCAGGGCTAGCGGCCTACAATGAGCAGTTCTTC; CDR3: CASTSGLAAYNEQFF
size: NA; J: TRBJ2-7; D: NA; V: TRBV27; DNA: TGTGCCAGCAGTTTATCGCCGGGACTTCTCTACGAGCAGTACTTC; CDR3: CASSLSPGLLYEQYF
size: many; J: TRBJ2-1; D: TRBD1; V: TRBV29-1; DNA: TGCAGCGTTGAGGCGGACTTAACAGGGGTCGATGAGCAGTTCTTC; CDR3: CSVEADLTGVDEQFF
size: NA; J: TRBJ2-5; D: NA; V: TRBV7-2; DNA: TGTGCCAGCAGCTTAGACGGAACCGTACAAGAGACCCAGTACTTC; CDR3: CASSLDGTVQETQYF
size: few; J: TRBJ2-6; D: NA; V: TRBV4-3; DNA: TGCGCCAGCAGCCAAGATTTTTCCAGCCCTGGGGCCAACGTCCTGACTTTC; CDR3: CASSQDFSSPGANVLTF
size: NA; J: TRBJ2-7; D: NA; V: TRBV13; DNA: TGTGCCAGCAGCCGGGCCTACAATGAGCAGTACTTC; CDR3: CASSRAYNEQYF
size: NA; J: TRBJ1-5; D: TRBD1; V: TRBV25-1; DNA: TGTGCCAGCAGTGAAGGACAGGGGGGCAATCAGCCCAAGCATTTT; CDR3: CASSEGQGGNQPKHF
size: few; J: TRBJ2-5; D: NA; V: TRBV20-1; DNA: TGCAGTATACCGCGGGCTCCCCAGTACTTC; CDR3: CSIPRAPQYF
size: NA; J: TRBJ2-1; D: NA; V: TRBV27; DNA: TGTGCCAGCAGTCCGTGGGACGGACTACAGGAGCAGTTCTTC; CDR3: CASSPWDGLQEQFF
size: NA; J: TRBJ2-1; D: TRBD2; V: TRBV20-1; DNA: TGCAGTGCCCGGACTAGCGGGAGGAATGAGCAGTTCTTC; CDR3: CSARTSGRNEQFF
size: NA; J: TRBJ2-7; D: TRBD1; V: TRBV29-1; DNA: TGCAGCGTTGAATCCGGGACAGCATCCTACGAGCAGTACTTC; CDR3: CSVESGTASYEQYF
size: NA; J: TRBJ2-7; D: NA; V: TRBV6-5; DNA: TGTGCCAGCAGTCCGTCCGGACCTAACGAGCAGTACTTC; CDR3: CASSPSGPNEQYF
size: NA; J: TRBJ1-2; D: TRBD1; V: TRBV4-1; DNA: TGCGCCAGCAGCCAAGATCAGGGGGGGACTTATGGCTACACCTTC; CDR3: CASSQDQGGTYGYTF
size: few; J: TRBJ1-1; D: NA; V: TRBV28; DNA: TGTGCCAGCAGGACGGGGTCCACCGACACTGAAGCTTTCTTT; CDR3: CASRTGSTDTEAFF
size: NA; J: TRBJ1-1; D: TRBD1; V: TRBV5-1; DNA: TGCGCCAGCAGCAACGCCGACAGGGGGGACACTGAAGCTTTCTTT; CDR3: CASSNADRGDTEAFF
size: many; J: TRBJ2-7; D: NA; V: TRBV10-3; DNA: TGTGCCATCAGTGGAGGGGACGAGCAGTACTTC; CDR3: CAISGGDEQYF
size: NA; J: TRBJ1-4; D: NA; V: TRBV7-2; DNA: TGTGCCTGCAGGATTTCGGGTGCCACTAATGAAAAACTGTTTTTT; CDR3: CACRISGATNEKLFF
size: NA; J: TRBJ2-3; D: TRBD2; V: TRBV6-2/TRBV6-3; DNA: TGTGCCAGCAGTCCCGAAAGACTAGCGGGAGTTAACGATACGCAGTATTTT; CDR3: CASSPERLAGVNDTQYF
size: few; J: TRBJ2-7; D: TRBD1; V: TRBV11-2; DNA: TGTGCCAGCAGCCAATGGGGACAGATCTCCTACGAGCAGTACTTC; CDR3: CASSQWGQISYEQYF
size: few; J: TRBJ2-3; D: TRBD1; V: TRBV7-8; DNA: TGTGCCAGCAGCGGGACAGGGATAGATACGCAGTATTTT; CDR3: CASSGTGIDTQYF
size: NA; J: TRBJ2-7; D: NA; V: TRBV5-1; DNA: TGCGCCAGCAGCTTGGCCCTTAAGACTGGCGCCGACGAGCAGTACTTC; CDR3: CASSLALKTGADEQYF
size: NA; J: TRBJ2-1; D: NA; V: TRBV6-2/TRBV6-3; DNA: TGTGCCAGCAGTTACTCGTTTTATTTAGGGGGGAGCTCCTACAATGAGCAGTTCTTC; CDR3: CASSYSFYLGGSSYNEQFF
size: NA; J: TRBJ2-7; D: TRBD2; V: TRBV11-2; DNA: TGTGCCAGCAGCTCCCAACACTCTAGCGGGAGCTACGAGCAGTACTTC; CDR3: CASSSQHSSGSYEQYF
size: many; J: TRBJ2-3; D: NA; V: TRBV5-1; DNA: TGCGCCAGCAGCTTGGAGGAGGATACGCAGTATTTT; CDR3: CASSLEEDTQYF
size: NA; J: TRBJ2-3; D: TRBD2; V: TRBV20-1; DNA: TGCAGTGCCCTCCGGCCTAGCGGGCCGCGGGATACGCAGTATTTT; CDR3: CSALRPSGPRDTQYF